This TCR beta chain was obtained from a study of metastatic and nonmetastatic thyroid tumors. Study-level information: The study looked at repertoires side by side in blood and in tumor or nodule tissue from malignant and benign thyroid patients.

Concerning this clone itself: The antigen remains unidentified.

The CDR3 sequence is 14 residues long. The V and J ends lost 4 bases and 0 bases respectively, with 10 bases between them. CDR1 is GTSNPN and CDR2 is SVGIG in the germline V gene (reference sequence). Study-level findings and limits: Compared with benign nodules, malignant thyroid tumors were reported to have significantly higher TCR beta diversity in both blood and tumor.

TCRdb re-analyzed the PCR reads using MiXCR. In the table there are under 35,000 clones, 20% to 25% of which are singletons. No patient received treatment before thyroid surgery. The material sequenced was blood. V gene TRBV30 combines with J gene TRBJ1-5; D is unclear. This TCR came from a female donor with papillary thyroid cancer or a benign thyroid nodule (not recorded which). Some clones in this sample may be carry-over from other donors' samples. This CDR3 is CAWTPVASNQPQHF. The CDR3 region has the DNA TGTGCCTGGACACCAGTCGCTAGCAATCAGCCCCAGCATTTT.